The 23 T cell receptor beta chains below were found in one sample sequenced in a study of CD8+ T cells in alopecia areata. It was cDNA, reverse transcribed from extracted RNA, that served as the sequencing template. Using immunoSEQ multiplex PCR, the repertoire was profiled, and TCRdb retains in-frame clones only, with some absent. This table has about 180,000 clones, around half appearing once. Treatment meaning: oral pan-JAK inhibitor, 5-10 mg twice daily. Sample: CD8+ T cells sorted from blood, taken at week 24, from a patient treated with tofacitinib. These receptors originate from a human donor with alopecia areata.

This clone was recorded a few times. Other DNA sequences in this sample translate to the same CDR3. The CDR3 bases are TGTGCTAGTGGTTTGCAGGGCAACTATGGCTACACCTTC. Encoded protein: CASGLQGNYGYTF. The rearrangement joins TRBV12-5 to TRBJ1-2; the D gene is possibly TRBD1 (5 bases). This CDR3 contains 13 residues. Germline assignment: CDR1 LGHNT and CDR2 FRNRAP. V shed 2 bases and J shed 2 bases, with 6 bases lying between them.

The chain has TRBV15 and TRBJ1-1, with D perhaps TRBD1 (6 bases). Per the germline V gene, CDR1 is LNHNV and CDR2 is YYDKDF (reference sequence). The CDR3 contains 15 residues. The ends were cut back, 4 bases at V and 3 bases at J, with 15 bases in the middle. CDR3 in DNA: TGTGCCACCAGCACCCGGTTACAGGGAGACACTGAAGCTTTCTTT. Protein: CATSTRLQGDTEAFF.

This clone appeared a few times. The CDR3 reads CSAEGTGELFF. CDR3 coding DNA: TGCAGCGCCGAGGGCACCGGGGAGCTGTTTTTT. The chain is built from TRBV29-1 and TRBJ2-2; weak D call: TRBD2 (5 bases). Germline CDR1 reads SQVTM; CDR2 reads ANQGSEA. V was trimmed by 7 bases and J by 4 bases, leaving 7 bases between them. This CDR3 is built from 11 residues.

This clone was seen a handful of times. The rearrangement links TRBV4-3 to TRBJ2-1; no definite D call. The CDR3 consists of 13 residues. V was cut by 2 bases and J by 6 bases, with 8 bases left in between. CDR1 and CDR2 from the germline V gene are LGHNA and YSLEER. The CDR3 coding sequence is TGCGCCAGCAGCCAATCAACTTCCAATGAGCAGTTCTTC. Translation: CASSQSTSNEQFF.

The rearrangement links TRBV4-3 to TRBJ2-2; D uncertain. Between the trimmed V and J ends, which lost 5 bases and 5 bases, there was a span of 21 bases. This CDR3 is built from 17 residues. CDR1 and CDR2 from the germline V gene are LGHNA and YSLEER. For the CDR3, the DNA is TGCGCCAGCAGCTACTACTTCCAGGATCTGGTTACCGGGGAGCTGTTTTTT. The encoded protein is CASSYYFQDLVTGELFF.

This clone is a singleton in its sample. The gene calls are TRBV14 and TRBJ1-2; tentatively, D is TRBD1 (6 bases). This CDR3 region has 14 residues. The ends were cut back, 2 bases at V and 6 bases at J, with 13 bases in the middle. The germline CDR1 and CDR2 sequences are SGHDN and FVKESK. CDR3 nucleotides: TGTGCCAGCAGCCAATACAGGGAATTTGATGGCTACACCTTC. It translates to CASSQYREFDGYTF.

The rearrangement uses TRBV6-1 and TRBJ2-1; D remains unclear. V gave up 3 bases and J gave up 5 bases, with 14 bases separating them. From germline, CDR1 is MNHNS and CDR2 SASEGT. This CDR3 contains 15 residues. In nucleotides, the CDR3 is TGTGCCAGCAGTGATATTGGGGATTTGGACAATGAGCAGTTCTTC. Its translation: CASSDIGDLDNEQFF.

V usage is TRBV14 and J usage is TRBJ1-2, with 7 positions matching TRBD1. With 4 bases clipped from V and 4 bases from J, the junction kept 9 bases outside the gene matches. The CDR3 extends over 15 amino acids. From germline, CDR1 is SGHDN and CDR2 FVKESK. Written as DNA, the CDR3 is TGTGCCAGCAGCCCCGCGACAGGGAGGGGCTATGGCTACACCTTC. Encoded protein: CASSPATGRGYGYTF.

A few counts support this clone. The chain couples TRBV7-8 to TRBJ1-5, with a possible D match to TRBD1 (5 bases). This CDR3 has 14 residues. Germline assignment: CDR1 SGHVS and CDR2 FQNEAQ. The V end lost 2 bases, the J end lost 3 bases, and 8 bases lay between the germline ends. This CDR3 reads CASSLRQINQPQHF. CDR3 in DNA: TGTGCCAGCAGCTTACGACAGATCAATCAGCCCCAGCATTTT.

The J gene is TRBJ1-2, the V gene TRBV29-1; TRBD1 might be the D (6 bases). This CDR3 contains 14 residues. The ends were cut back, 6 bases at V and 7 bases at J, with 21 bases in the middle. Germline V gives CDR1 SQVTM, CDR2 ANQGSEA. CDR3: CSVSGTPEVSGYTF. The CDR3 nucleotides read TGCAGCGTCAGCGGGACACCCGAAGTCTCTGGCTACACCTTC.

This clone was found a few times. The same CDR3 is also encoded by other DNA sequences in this sample. The rearrangement joins TRBV29-1 to TRBJ2-2; D may be TRBD1 (5 bases). The germline CDR1 and CDR2 sequences are SQVTM and ANQGSEA. The ends were cut back, 2 bases at V and 4 bases at J, with 5 bases in the middle. The CDR3 length is 12 residues. The CDR3 sequence is CSVERGTGELFF. The CDR3 bases are TGCAGCGTTGAAAGGGGCACCGGGGAGCTGTTTTTT.

This clone was detected once. V and J are TRBV27 and TRBJ2-3, with 7 bases aligning to TRBD1. The CDR3 extends over 16 amino acids. Germline V gene sequence: CDR1 MNHEY, CDR2 SMNVEV (reference sequence). With 0 bases clipped from V and 2 bases from J, the junction kept 5 bases outside the gene matches. CDR3 DNA sequence: TGTGCCAGCAGTTTATCAGGGGACAGCTACACAGATACGCAGTATTTT. Its protein is CASSLSGDSYTDTQYF.

The V and J genes are TRBV13 and TRBJ2-5; weak D call: TRBD2 (6 bases). The V gene lost 5 bases and the J gene lost 0 bases, with 13 bases spanning the gap. There are 15 residues in the CDR3. In germline, CDR1 is PRHDT, CDR2 FYEKMQ (reference sequence). CDR3 coding DNA: TGTGCCAGCAGCCCGGGACTCAGGGACCAAGAGACCCAGTACTTC. It codes for CASSPGLRDQETQYF.

There are a few counts of this clone. The chain couples TRBV30 to TRBJ1-1; 7 nucleotides line up with TRBD1. V lost 3 bases and J lost 7; bases outside the gene matches: 5. Germline values: CDR1 GTSNPN, CDR2 SVGIG (reference sequence). This CDR3 has 12 amino acids. The CDR3 spells CAWSLGQIEAFF. CDR3 nucleotides: TGTGCCTGGAGCCTGGGACAGATTGAAGCTTTCTTT. Drawing the rest from reference TRBV30 and TRBJ1-1, the complete variable domain is SQTIHQWPATLVQPVGSPLSLECTVEGTSNPNLYWYRQAAGRGLQLLFYSVGIGQISSEVPQNLSASRPQDRQFILSSKKLLLSDSGFYLCAWSLGQIEAFFGQGTRLTVV.

The V call is TRBV27, the J call TRBJ1-5; D ambiguous. V dropped 5 bases and J dropped 3 bases, with 11 bases sitting between them. The CDR3 runs 14 residues. Per germline, CDR1 MNHEY and CDR2 SMNVEV (reference sequence). The CDR3 is CASSRRRSNQPQHF. The CDR3 DNA is TGTGCCAGCAGTAGAAGACGTTCCAATCAGCCCCAGCATTTT.

This clone was seen a handful of times. The chain is built from TRBV7-9 and TRBJ2-2; no reliable D call. Between the trimmed V and J ends, which lost 5 bases and 4 bases, there was a span of 11 bases. Germline lookup yields CDR1 SEHNR and CDR2 FQNEAQ (reference sequence). CDR3 length equals 14 residues. As DNA, the CDR3 is TGTGCCAGCAGCCCCAGGACGGTCACCGGGGAGCTGTTTTTT. Its protein is CASSPRTVTGELFF. The complete variable domain, with remaining parts taken from reference TRBV7-9 and TRBJ2-2, reads DTGVSQNPRHKITKRGQNVTFRCDPISEHNRLYWYRQTLGQGPEFLTYFQNEAQLEKSRLLSDRFSAERPKGSFSTLEIQRTEQGDSAMYLCASSPRTVTGELFFGEGSRLTVL.

This clone has only one observation. The chain employs TRBV11-2 and TRBJ2-1; D may match TRBD1 or TRBD2 (5 bases each). The V gene lost 2 bases and the J gene lost 5 bases, with 16 bases spanning the gap. The CDR3 consists of 16 residues. Germline loops: CDR1 SGHAT, CDR2 FQNNGV. The CDR3 sequence is CASSLLGATKNNEQFF. The DNA of the CDR3 is TGTGCCAGCAGCTTACTCGGGGCGACTAAAAACAATGAGCAGTTCTTC.

The V gene is TRBV30, the J gene TRBJ1-1, with D unclear. The CDR3 totals 14 residues. Trimming stripped 2 bases from V and 1 base from J, with 11 bases between. CDR1 is GTSNPN and CDR2 is SVGIG in the germline V gene (reference sequence). The CDR3 nucleotides are TGTGCCTGGAGTATCGGAGGATCGAACACTGAAGCTTTCTTT. Translating gives CAWSIGGSNTEAFF.

This clone was detected only a few times. The V and J genes are TRBV5-6 and TRBJ2-2, with D possibly TRBD1 on 6 matching bases. This CDR3 has 17 residues. V was trimmed by 2 bases and J by 6 bases, leaving 20 bases between them. Germline V gives CDR1 SGHDT, CDR2 YYEEEE. The CDR3 DNA follows: TGTGCCAGCAGCTTTGGGTTCTGGACAGACGAGGCCGGGGAGCTGTTTTTT. This codes for CASSFGFWTDEAGELFF.

CDR3 sequence: CATSRVHEQEGTDTQYF. The CDR3 nucleotides are TGTGCCACCAGCAGAGTGCATGAACAGGAGGGCACAGATACGCAGTATTTT. V gene TRBV15 combines with J gene TRBJ2-3, with D perhaps given as TRBD1 or TRBD2 (5 bases each). Germline lookup yields CDR1 LNHNV and CDR2 YYDKDF (reference sequence). The germline V and J ends were trimmed by 1 base and 1 base, with 15 bases remaining between them. CDR3 length: 17 residues.

V usage is TRBV30 and J usage is TRBJ2-3, with 9 bases that match TRBD2. The V segment lost 2 bases and the J segment 0 bases; nucleotides outside the gene matches: 12. Germline lookup yields CDR1 GTSNPN and CDR2 SVGIG (reference sequence). The CDR3 runs to 18 residues. The CDR3 DNA reads as TGTGCCTGGAGTTCTCCCGTACTGACTAGCGGTAGCACAGATACGCAGTATTTT. This codes for CAWSSPVLTSGSTDTQYF.

This chain uses TRBV9 with TRBJ2-7; 10 positions match TRBD1. Germline values: CDR1 SGDLS, CDR2 YYNGEE. The CDR3 sequence is 17 residues long. V was pared by 4 bases and J by 0 bases, with 10 bases of the junction left unmatched. In DNA form, the CDR3 reads TGTGCCAGCAGCTTACCCCGGGACAGGGGCCTCTCCTACGAGCAGTACTTC. Protein sequence: CASSLPRDRGLSYEQYF.

The J gene is TRBJ1-2, the V gene TRBV29-1, with D tentatively TRBD1 (5 bases). This CDR3 has 11 residues. Trimming removed 4 bases from V and 7 bases from J, with 10 bases in between. Germline loops: CDR1 SQVTM, CDR2 ANQGSEA. The DNA of the CDR3 is TGCAGCGTTGCGGCAGGGACTGGCTACACCTTC. Protein product: CSVAAGTGYTF.